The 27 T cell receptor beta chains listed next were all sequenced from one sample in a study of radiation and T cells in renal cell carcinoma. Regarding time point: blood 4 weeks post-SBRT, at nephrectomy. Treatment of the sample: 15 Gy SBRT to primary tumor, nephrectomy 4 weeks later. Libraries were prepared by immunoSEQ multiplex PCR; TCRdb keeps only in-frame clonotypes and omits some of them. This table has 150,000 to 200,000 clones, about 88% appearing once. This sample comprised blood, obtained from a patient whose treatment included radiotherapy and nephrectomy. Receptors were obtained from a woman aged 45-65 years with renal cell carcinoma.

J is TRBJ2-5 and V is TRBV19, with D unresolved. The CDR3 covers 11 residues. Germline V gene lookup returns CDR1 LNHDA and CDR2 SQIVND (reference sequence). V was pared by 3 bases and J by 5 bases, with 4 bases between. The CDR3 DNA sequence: TGTGCCAGTAGTATCCGGGAGACCCAGTACTTC. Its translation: CASSIRETQYF.

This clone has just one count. The CDR3 here is CASSSSSFSGNTIYF. CDR3 sequence (DNA): TGTGCCAGCAGCTCATCATCTTTCTCTGGAAACACCATATATTTT. V is TRBV7-3 and J is TRBJ1-3; D unresolved. The CDR3 contains 15 residues. V was cut by 4 bases and J by 0 bases, with 10 bases left in between. Germline V gene data show CDR1 as SGHTA and CDR2 as FQGTGA.

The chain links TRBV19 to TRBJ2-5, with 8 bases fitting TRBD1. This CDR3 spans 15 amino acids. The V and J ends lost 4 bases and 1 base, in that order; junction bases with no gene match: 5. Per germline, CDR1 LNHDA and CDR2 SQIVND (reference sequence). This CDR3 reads CASSTGQAVQETQYF. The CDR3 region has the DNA TGTGCCAGTAGTACGGGACAGGCGGTCCAAGAGACCCAGTACTTC. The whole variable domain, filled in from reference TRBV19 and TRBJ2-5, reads DGGITQSPKYLFRKEGQNVTLSCEQNLNHDAMYWYRQDPGQGLRLIYYSQIVNDFQKGDIAEGYSVSREKKESFPLTVTSAQKNPTAFYLCASSTGQAVQETQYFGPGTRLLVL.

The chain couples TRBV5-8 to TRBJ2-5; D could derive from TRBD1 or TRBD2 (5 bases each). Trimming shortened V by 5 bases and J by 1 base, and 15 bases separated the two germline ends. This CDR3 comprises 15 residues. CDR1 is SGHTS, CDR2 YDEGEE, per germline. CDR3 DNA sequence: TGTGCCAGCAGAACACCGGGACGGTTCCAAGAGACCCAGTACTTC. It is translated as CASRTPGRFQETQYF.

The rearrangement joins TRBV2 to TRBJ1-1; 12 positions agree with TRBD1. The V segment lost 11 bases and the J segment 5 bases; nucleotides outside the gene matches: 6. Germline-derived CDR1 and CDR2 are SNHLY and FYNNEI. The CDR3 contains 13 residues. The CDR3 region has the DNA TGTGCCGGGGGACAGGGGGCGAGAACTGAAGCTTTCTTT. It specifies CAGGQGARTEAFF. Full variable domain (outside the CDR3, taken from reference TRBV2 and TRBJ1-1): EPEVTQTPSHQVTQMGQEVILRCVPISNHLYFYWYRQILGQKVEFLVSFYNNEISEKSEIFDDQFSVERPDGSNFTLKIRSTKLEDSAMYFCAGGQGARTEAFFGQGTRLTVV.

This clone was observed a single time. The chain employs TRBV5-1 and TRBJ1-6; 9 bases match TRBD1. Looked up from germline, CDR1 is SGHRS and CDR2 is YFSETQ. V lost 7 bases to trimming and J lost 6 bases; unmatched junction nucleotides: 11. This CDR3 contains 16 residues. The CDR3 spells CASQPGLGQGNSPLHF. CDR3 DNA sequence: TGCGCCAGCCAACCCGGACTGGGACAGGGTAATTCACCCCTCCACTTT.

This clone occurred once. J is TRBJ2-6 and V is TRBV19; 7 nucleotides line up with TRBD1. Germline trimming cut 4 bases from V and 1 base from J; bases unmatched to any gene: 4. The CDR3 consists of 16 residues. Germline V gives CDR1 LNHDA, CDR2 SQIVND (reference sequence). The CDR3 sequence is CASSTQTGSGANVLTF. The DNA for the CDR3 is TGTGCCAGTAGTACCCAGACAGGGTCTGGGGCCAACGTCCTGACTTTC.

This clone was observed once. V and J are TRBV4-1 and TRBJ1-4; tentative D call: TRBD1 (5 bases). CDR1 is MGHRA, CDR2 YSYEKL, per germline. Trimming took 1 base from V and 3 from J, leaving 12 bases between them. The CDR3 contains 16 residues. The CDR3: CASSQGWGGSNEKLFF. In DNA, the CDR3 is TGCGCCAGCAGCCAAGGATGGGGGGGATCTAATGAAAAACTGTTTTTT.

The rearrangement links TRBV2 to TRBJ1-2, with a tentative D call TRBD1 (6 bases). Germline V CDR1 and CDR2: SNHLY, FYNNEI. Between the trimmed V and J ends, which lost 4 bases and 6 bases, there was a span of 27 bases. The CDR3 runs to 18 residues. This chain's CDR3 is CASSVGGGRPLGMNGYTF. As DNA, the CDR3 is TGTGCCAGCAGTGTTGGCGGGGGCCGGCCATTAGGTATGAATGGCTACACCTTC.

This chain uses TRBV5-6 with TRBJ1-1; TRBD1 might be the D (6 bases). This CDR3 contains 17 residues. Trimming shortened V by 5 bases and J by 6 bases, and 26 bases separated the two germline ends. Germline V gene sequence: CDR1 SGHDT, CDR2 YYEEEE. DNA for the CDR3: TGTGCCAGCAGTTCTACCCGGGACAACTTCTGGGCATCTGAAGCTTTCTTT. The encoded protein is CASSSTRDNFWASEAFF.

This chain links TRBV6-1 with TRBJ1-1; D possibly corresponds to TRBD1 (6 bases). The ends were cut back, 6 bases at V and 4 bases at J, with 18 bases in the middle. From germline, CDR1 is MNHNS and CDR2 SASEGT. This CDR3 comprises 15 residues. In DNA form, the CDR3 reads TGTGCCAGCAGAGTTTTTACACAGGGTGTCACTGAAGCTTTCTTT. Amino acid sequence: CASRVFTQGVTEAFF.

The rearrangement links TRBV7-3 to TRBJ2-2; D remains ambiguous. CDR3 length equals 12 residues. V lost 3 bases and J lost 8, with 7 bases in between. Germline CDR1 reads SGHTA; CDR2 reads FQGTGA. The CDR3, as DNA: TGTGCCAGCAGCTTTGGTCGAGGGGAGCTGTTTTTT. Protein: CASSFGRGELFF.

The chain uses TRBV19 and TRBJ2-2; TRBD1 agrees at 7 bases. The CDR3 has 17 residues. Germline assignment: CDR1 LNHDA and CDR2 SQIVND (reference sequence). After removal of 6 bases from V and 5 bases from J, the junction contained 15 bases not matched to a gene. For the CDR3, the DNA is TGTGCCAGTAGCTCAGGGGGTCCGGGACAGTCGACCGGGGAGCTGTTTTTT. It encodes CASSSGGPGQSTGELFF.

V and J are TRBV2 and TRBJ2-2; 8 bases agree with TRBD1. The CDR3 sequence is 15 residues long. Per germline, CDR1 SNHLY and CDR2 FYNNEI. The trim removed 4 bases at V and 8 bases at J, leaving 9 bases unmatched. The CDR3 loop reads CASSGQGQKGGELFF. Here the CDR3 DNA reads TGTGCCAGCAGTGGACAGGGGCAGAAGGGAGGGGAGCTGTTTTTT.

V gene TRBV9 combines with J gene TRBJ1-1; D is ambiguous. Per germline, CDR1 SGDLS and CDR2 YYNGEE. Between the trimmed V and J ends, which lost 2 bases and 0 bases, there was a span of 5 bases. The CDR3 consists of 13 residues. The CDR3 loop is CASSVTMNTEAFF. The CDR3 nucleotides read TGTGCCAGCAGCGTTACCATGAACACTGAAGCTTTCTTT.

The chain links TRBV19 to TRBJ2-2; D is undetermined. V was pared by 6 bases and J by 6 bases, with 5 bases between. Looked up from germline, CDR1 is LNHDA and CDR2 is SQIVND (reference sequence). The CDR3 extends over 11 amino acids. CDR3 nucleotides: TGTGCCAGTAGGGGGTCCGGGGAGCTGTTTTTT. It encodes CASRGSGELFF.

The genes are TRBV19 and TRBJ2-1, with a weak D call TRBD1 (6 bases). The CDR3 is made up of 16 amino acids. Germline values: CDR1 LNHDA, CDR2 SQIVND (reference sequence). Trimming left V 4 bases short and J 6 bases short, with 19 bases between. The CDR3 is CASSRASGVPSNEQFF. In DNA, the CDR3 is TGTGCCAGTAGTAGGGCCTCAGGGGTCCCCTCCAATGAGCAGTTCTTC.

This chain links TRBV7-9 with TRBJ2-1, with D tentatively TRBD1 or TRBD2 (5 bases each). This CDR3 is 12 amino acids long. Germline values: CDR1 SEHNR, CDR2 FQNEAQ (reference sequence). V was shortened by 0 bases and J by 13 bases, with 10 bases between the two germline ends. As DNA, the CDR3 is TGTGCCAGCAGCTTAGCGGAATGGGACCAGTTCTTC. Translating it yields CASSLAEWDQFF. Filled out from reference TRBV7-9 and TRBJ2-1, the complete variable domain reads DTGVSQNPRHKITKRGQNVTFRCDPISEHNRLYWYRQTLGQGPEFLTYFQNEAQLEKSRLLSDRFSAERPKGSFSTLEIQRTEQGDSAMYLCASSLAEWDQFFGPGTRLTVL.

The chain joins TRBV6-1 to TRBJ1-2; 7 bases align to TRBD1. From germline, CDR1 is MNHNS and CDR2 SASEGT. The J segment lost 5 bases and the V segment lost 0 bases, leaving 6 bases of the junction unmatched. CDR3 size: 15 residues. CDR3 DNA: TGTGCCAGCAGTGAAGCCTTAATCAGGGGGTATGGCTACACCTTC. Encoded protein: CASSEALIRGYGYTF.

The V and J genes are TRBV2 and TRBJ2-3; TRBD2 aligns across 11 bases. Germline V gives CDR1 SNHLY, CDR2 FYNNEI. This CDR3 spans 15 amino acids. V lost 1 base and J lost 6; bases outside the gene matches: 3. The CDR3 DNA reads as TGTGCCAGCAGTGAAGAAACTAGCGGGGGTGATACGCAGTATTTT. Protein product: CASSEETSGGDTQYF.

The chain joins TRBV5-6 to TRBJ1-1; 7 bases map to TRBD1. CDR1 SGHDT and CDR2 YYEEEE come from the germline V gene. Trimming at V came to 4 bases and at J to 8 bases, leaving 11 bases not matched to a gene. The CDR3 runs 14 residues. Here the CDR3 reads CASSEGQTRREAFF. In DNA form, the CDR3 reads TGTGCCAGCAGCGAGGGACAGACCAGAAGAGAAGCTTTCTTT.

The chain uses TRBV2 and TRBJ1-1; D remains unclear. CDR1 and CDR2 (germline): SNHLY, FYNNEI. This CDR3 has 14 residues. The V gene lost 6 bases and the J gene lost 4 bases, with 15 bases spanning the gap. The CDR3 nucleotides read TGTGCCAGCAGCCCACAGTGGTTTGGCACTGAAGCTTTCTTT. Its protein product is CASSPQWFGTEAFF. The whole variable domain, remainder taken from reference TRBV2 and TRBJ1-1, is EPEVTQTPSHQVTQMGQEVILRCVPISNHLYFYWYRQILGQKVEFLVSFYNNEISEKSEIFDDQFSVERPDGSNFTLKIRSTKLEDSAMYFCASSPQWFGTEAFFGQGTRLTVV.

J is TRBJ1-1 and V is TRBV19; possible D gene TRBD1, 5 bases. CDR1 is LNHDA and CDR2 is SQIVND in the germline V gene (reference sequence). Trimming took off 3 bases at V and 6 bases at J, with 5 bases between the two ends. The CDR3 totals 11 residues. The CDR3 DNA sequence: TGTGCCAGTAGTATGGGGGCTGAAGCTTTCTTT. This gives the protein CASSMGAEAFF.

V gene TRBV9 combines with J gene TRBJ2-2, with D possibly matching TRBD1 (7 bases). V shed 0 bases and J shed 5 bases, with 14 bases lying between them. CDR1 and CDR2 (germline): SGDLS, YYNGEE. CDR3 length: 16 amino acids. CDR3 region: CASSVEATGRTGELFF. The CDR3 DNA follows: TGTGCCAGCAGCGTAGAAGCGACAGGGAGGACCGGGGAGCTGTTTTTT.

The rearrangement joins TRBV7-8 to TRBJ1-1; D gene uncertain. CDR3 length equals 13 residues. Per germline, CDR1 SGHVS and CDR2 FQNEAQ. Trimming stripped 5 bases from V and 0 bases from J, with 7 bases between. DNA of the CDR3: TGTGCCAGCAGCCAACAGATGAACACTGAAGCTTTCTTT. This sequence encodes CASSQQMNTEAFF. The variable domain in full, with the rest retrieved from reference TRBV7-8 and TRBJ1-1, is GAGVSQSPRYKVAKRGQDVALRCDPISGHVSLFWYQQALGQGPEFLTYFQNEAQLDKSGLPSDRFFAERPEGSVSTLKIQRTQQEDSAVYLCASSQQMNTEAFFGQGTRLTVV.

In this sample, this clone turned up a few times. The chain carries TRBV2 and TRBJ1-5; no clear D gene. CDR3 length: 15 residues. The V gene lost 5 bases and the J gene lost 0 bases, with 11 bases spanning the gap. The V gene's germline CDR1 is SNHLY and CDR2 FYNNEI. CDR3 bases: TGTGCCAGCAGTCGGTTGGCAGCTAGCAATCAGCCCCAGCATTTT. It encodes CASSRLAASNQPQHF.

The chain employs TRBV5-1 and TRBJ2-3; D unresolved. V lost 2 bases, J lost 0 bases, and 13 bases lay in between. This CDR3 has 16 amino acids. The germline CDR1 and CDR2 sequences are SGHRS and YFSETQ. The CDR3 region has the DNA TGCGCCAGCAGCTTTATGGGCCCCGGGAGCACAGATACGCAGTATTTT. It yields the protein CASSFMGPGSTDTQYF. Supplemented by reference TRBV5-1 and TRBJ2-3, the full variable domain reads KAGVTQTPRYLIKTRGQQVTLSCSPISGHRSVSWYQQTPGQGLQFLFEYFSETQRNKGNFPGRFSGRQFSNSRSEMNVSTLELGDSALYLCASSFMGPGSTDTQYFGPGTRLTVL.